This TCR beta chain appears in the sequencing data of a study of blood T cell repertoires in COVID-19 (dated by TCRdb to about 2020). About the investigation overall: Samples covering the acute and convalescent phases of COVID-19 were provided by collaborators in the United States, Italy and Spain. The prospective study material was composed of cDNA or gDNA derived from T cells, B-cell-depleted T cells, or PBMCs. The dataset comprised deeply sampled blood TCRbeta repertoires from subjects exposed to, actively infected with, or recovered from COVID-19. The repertoires were released in a freely available public database intended as a resource for research on the immune response to SARS-CoV-2. Samples were obtained from the ongoing ImmuneRACE study (first 160 participants) and from approximately 1,200 subjects provided by 6 global collaborators. Nearly every sample came with metadata listing a de-identified subject ID, COVID-19 status, age in years and sex. Where available, HLA class I and class II types were taken from metadata supplied by the sample provider and were not determined by assay-based typing.

The full study reports these points: Clinical and demographic metadata were provided uncurated, with the amount varying by source and participant.

The immunoSEQ Assay, a bias-controlled multiplex PCR, was used to amplify TCRbeta CDR3 regions from genomic DNA. In the paper's pipeline: Nucleated cell counts per sample were estimated from amplification of reference gene primers within the assay. To quantify the absolute abundance of each unique TCRbeta CDR3 rearrangement, sequence reads were collapsed and filtered. Productive Simpson clonality was computed per sample as the square root of Simpson's diversity index over productive rearrangements. This is the immuneACCESS table as TCRdb keeps it, with only in-frame sequences that have V and J called. A part of the clones is gone; compared with another copy, unresolved V genes explain less than half, and the rest is unexplained. V, J and clone size were drawn from that table, and D and trimming were deduced from the DNA. For this sample the table gives some 70,000 clones, of which around nine tenths were detected only once. More than 5.5% of the sample goes to the ten largest clones.

At one collaborating source in Seattle, patients were enrolled during active infection and were followed longitudinally through the course of disease. Collaborating institutions collected whole blood in K2EDTA tubes following their own protocols. For TCRbeta analysis, collaborators shipped samples as frozen whole blood, isolated PBMCs, or DNA extracted from either of those sample types. Germline trimming: 4 bases from V, 4 bases from J; junction bases outside gene matches: 7. From the cysteine up to the phenylalanine, the CDR3 has a length of 15 residues. Only the CDR3 DNA stays, 45 bases, in frame from base 1. Via the germline V gene (reference sequence), CDR1 is SGHNT and CDR2 YYREEE. On this clone itself: This clone's antigen is unknown. It has no much larger one-base neighbor in the sample; base qualities were not kept.

The sequenced sample was peripheral blood. The V gene is TRBV5-4 and the J gene is TRBJ2-1, with 8 central nucleotides matching TRBD2. The sequence came from a man aged 35 to 55 with COVID-19, enrolled during active disease. The sequenced DNA is TGTGCCAGCAGCATAGGACTAGCTGGATACAATGAGCAGTTCTTC. Translated, it gives CASSIGLAGYNEQFF.